The TCR beta chain described here comes from a study of human T cells and chemical hapten exposure. Broader study findings: Patch test score tracked positively with PT1 expanded TCR counts.

Time point reported: patch test 1, 2 weeks after DPC sensitization. Documented treatment: therapeutic diphenylcyclopropenone sensitization with weekly scalp DPC. Those who donated were patients with alopecia, 18 to 70 years of age, and suitable for DPC. As concerns this clonotype: Its matching antigen is unknown.

MiXCR, run by TCRdb on the RACE reads, gives a single entry per CDR3 protein. The table shows more than 150,000 distinct CDR3 sequences, with about 14% occurring only once. Here the sequenced sample was whole blood, taken in connection with sensitization to the hapten diphenylcyclopropenone (DPC). This clonotype was sampled from a woman aged 25 to 39 with alopecia areata. Some clones in this sample may be carry-over from other donors' samples.

The CDR3 sequence is CASSQGGQGELYGYTF. The CDR3 coding sequence is TGTGCCAGCAGCCAAGGGGGACAGGGGGAATTATATGGCTACACCTTC. The chain links TRBV3-1 to TRBJ1-2; 11 bases align to TRBD1. Germline CDR1 and CDR2: LGHDT and YNNKEL (reference sequence). Unmatched junction bases numbered 6, after V lost 1 base and J lost 5 bases. CDR3 length equals 16 residues.